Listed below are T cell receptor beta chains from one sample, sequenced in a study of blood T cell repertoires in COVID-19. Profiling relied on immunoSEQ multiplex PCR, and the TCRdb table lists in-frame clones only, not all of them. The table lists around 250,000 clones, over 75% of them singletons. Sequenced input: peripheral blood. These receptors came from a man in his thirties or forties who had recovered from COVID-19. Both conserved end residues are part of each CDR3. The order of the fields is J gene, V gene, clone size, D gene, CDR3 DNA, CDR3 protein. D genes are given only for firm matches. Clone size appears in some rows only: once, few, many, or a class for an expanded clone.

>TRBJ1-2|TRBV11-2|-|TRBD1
TGTGCCAGCAGCCCCCTCAGGGGGCTAGACTATGGCTACACCTTC
CASSPLRGLDYGYTF
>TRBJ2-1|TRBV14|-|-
TGTGCCAGCAGCCAGGCTACAGGGTCGATTGAGCAGTTCTTC
CASSQATGSIEQFF
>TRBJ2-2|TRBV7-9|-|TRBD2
TGTGCCAGCAGCTTATTCGGGCTAGCGGACACCGGGGAGCTGTTTTTT
CASSLFGLADTGELFF
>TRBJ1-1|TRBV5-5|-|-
TGTGCCAGCAGCTTTGGTTTCGGGGTAAGAACTGAAGCTTTCTTT
CASSFGFGVRTEAFF
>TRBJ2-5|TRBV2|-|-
TGTGCCAGCAGTGAGGTCGGCCGGAGGGACCAGTACTTC
CASSEVGRRDQYF
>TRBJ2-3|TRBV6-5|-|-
TGTGCCAGCAGTTACGGCGGGGTCCGGGATACGCAGTATTTT
CASSYGGVRDTQYF
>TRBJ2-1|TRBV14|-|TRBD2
TGTGCCAGCAGCCAAGATCTAGCGGGGGGGCGATTATACAATGAGCAGTTCTTC
CASSQDLAGGRLYNEQFF
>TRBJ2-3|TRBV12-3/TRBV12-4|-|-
TGTGCCAGCAGTTTCCCCCCTAAAGATACGCAGTATTTT
CASSFPPKDTQYF
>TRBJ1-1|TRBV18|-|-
TGTGCCAGCTCACCGGACACGCGGAACACTGAAGCTTTCTTT
CASSPDTRNTEAFF
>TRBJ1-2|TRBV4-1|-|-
TGCGCCAGCAGCCAAGGGGAGACGAACTATGGCTACACCTTC
CASSQGETNYGYTF
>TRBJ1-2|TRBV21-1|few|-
TGTGCCAGCAGCAAAGTCTTACCGGGGTTGGTGGAAGGCTACACCTTC
CASSKVLPGLVEGYTF
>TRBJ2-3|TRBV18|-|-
TGTGCCAGCTCCGCCCCGGTTGGAGATACGCAGTATTTT
CASSAPVGDTQYF
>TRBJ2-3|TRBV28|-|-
TGTGCCAGCAGTTTTGACAGCGTCACAGATACGCAGTATTTT
CASSFDSVTDTQYF
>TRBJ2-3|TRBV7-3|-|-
TGTGCCAGCAGCCTCCAGGGGTCCGCAGATACGCAGTATTTT
CASSLQGSADTQYF
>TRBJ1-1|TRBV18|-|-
TGTGCCAGCTCACAAAAGGGGACACGAAACACTGAAGCTTTCTTT
CASSQKGTRNTEAFF
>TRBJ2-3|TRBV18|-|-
TGTGCCAGCTCACCATTCGCTACCTCTAGCACAGATACGCAGTATTTT
CASSPFATSSTDTQYF
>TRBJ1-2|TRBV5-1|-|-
TGCGCCAGCAGCCCGACCGGGTGGGGCTACACCTTC
CASSPTGWGYTF
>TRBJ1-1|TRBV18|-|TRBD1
TGTGCCAGCTCACCAGCTTTGGTCGAGGGGGCGAACACTGAAGCTTTCTTT
CASSPALVEGANTEAFF
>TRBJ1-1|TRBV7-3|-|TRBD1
TGTGCCAGCAGCTTATCCGGGACAGCGAACACTGAAGCTTTCTTT
CASSLSGTANTEAFF
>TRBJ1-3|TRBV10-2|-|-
TGCGCCAGCAGCCCGAGATTCAGGGCTGGAAACACCATATATTTT
CASSPRFRAGNTIYF
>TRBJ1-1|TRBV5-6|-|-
TGTGCCAGCAGCTTGGCAGGGGTCACTGAAGCTTTCTTT
CASSLAGVTEAFF
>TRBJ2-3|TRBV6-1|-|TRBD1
TGTGCCAGCAGTGATGGACAGGGGCCATGGGGTACGCAGTATTTT
CASSDGQGPWGTQYF
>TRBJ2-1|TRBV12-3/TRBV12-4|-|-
TGTGCCAGCAGCAGCGGACCGTACAATGAGCAGTTCTTC
CASSSGPYNEQFF
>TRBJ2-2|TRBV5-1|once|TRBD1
TGCGCCAGCAGCACCGGGACAGTGATGGGGACCGGGGAGCTGTTTTTT
CASSTGTVMGTGELFF
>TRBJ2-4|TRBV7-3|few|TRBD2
TGTGCCAGCAGCTTACTCGGGGGGGCGGACATTCAGTACTTC
CASSLLGGADIQYF
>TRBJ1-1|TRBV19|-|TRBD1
TGTGCCAGTAGCGTCGACAGGGAGAACACTGAAGCTTTCTTT
CASSVDRENTEAFF
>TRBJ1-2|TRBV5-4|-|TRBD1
TGTGCCAGCAGCCCCGGGACAGGGGCCGTCTATGGCTACACCTTC
CASSPGTGAVYGYTF